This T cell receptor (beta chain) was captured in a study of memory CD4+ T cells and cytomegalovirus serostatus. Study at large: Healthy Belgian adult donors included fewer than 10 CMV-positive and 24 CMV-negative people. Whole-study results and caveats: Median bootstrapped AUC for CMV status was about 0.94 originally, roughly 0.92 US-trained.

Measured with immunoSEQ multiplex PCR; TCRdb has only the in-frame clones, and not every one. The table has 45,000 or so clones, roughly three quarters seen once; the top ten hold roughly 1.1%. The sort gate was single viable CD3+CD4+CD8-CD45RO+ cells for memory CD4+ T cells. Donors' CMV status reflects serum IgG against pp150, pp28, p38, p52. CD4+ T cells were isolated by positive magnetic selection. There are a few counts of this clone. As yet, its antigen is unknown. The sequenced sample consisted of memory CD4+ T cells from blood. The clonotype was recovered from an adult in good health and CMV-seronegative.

The CDR3 nucleotides are TGCGCCAGCAGCTTGGAGCTAGCGGGAGGGAAGGGGGACACAGATACGCAGTATTTT. Protein product: CASSLELAGGKGDTDTQYF. This chain connects TRBV5-1 to TRBJ2-3, with 12 bases lining up with TRBD2. CDR1 is SGHRS, CDR2 YFSETQ, per germline. Germline trimming cut 0 bases from V and 2 bases from J; bases unmatched to any gene: 10. This CDR3 comprises 19 residues.